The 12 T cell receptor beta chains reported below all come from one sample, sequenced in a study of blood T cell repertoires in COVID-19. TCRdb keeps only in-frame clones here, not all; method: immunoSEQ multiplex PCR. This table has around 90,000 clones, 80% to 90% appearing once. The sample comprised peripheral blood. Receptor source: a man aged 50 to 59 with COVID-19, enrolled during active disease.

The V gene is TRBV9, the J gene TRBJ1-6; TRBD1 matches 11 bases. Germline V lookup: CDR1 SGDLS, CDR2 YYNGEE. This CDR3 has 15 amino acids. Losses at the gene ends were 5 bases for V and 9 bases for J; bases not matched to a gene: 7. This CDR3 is CASSSRTGGSSPLHF. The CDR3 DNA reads TGTGCCAGCAGTTCCAGGACAGGGGGCAGTTCACCCCTCCACTTT.

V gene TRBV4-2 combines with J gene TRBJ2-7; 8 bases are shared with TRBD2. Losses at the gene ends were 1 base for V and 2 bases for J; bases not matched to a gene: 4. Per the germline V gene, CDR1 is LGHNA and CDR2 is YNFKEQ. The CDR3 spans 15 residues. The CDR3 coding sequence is TGTGCCAGCAGCCAAGCAATAGCGGGGACCTACGAGCAGTACTTC. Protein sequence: CASSQAIAGTYEQYF.

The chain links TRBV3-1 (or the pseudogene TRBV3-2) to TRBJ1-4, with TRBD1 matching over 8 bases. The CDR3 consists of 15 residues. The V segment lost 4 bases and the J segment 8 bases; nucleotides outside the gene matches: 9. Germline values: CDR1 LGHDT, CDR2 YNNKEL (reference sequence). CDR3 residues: CASSPYPGGKEKLFF. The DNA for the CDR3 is TGTGCCAGCAGCCCATACCCAGGGGGCAAGGAAAAACTGTTTTTT.

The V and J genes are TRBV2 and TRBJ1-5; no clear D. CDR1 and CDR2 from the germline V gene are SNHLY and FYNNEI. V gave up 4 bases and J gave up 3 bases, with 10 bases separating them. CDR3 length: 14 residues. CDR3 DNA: TGTGCCAGCAGTGCGCAGACTTACAATCAGCCCCAGCATTTT. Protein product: CASSAQTYNQPQHF.

Written as DNA, the CDR3 is TGCGCCAGCAGCCTAGGAGGGTTGGGGACCGGGGAGCTGTTTTTT. Translation: CASSLGGLGTGELFF. The chain joins TRBV5-1 to TRBJ2-2; tentative D call: TRBD2 (6 bases). The CDR3 contains 15 residues. Looked up from germline, CDR1 is SGHRS and CDR2 is YFSETQ. The ends were cut back, 4 bases at V and 5 bases at J, with 15 bases in the middle.

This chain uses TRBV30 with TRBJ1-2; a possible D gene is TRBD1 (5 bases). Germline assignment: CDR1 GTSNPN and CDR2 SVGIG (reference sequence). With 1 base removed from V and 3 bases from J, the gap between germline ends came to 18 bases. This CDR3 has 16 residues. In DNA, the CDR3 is TGTGCCTGGAGTGATGATGGGCCAAGGGGCTACTATGGCTACACCTTC. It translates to CAWSDDGPRGYYGYTF. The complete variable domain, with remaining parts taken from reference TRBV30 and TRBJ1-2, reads SQTIHQWPATLVQPVGSPLSLECTVEGTSNPNLYWYRQAAGRGLQLLFYSVGIGQISSEVPQNLSASRPQDRQFILSSKKLLLSDSGFYLCAWSDDGPRGYYGYTFGSGTRLTVV.

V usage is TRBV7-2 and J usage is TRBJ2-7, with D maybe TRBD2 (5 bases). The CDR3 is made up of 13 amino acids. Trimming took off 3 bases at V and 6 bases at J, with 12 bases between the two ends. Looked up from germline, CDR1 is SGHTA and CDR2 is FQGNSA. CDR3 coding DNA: TGTGCCAGCAGCTTTGGACTCAAGGGCGAGCAGTACTTC. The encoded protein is CASSFGLKGEQYF.

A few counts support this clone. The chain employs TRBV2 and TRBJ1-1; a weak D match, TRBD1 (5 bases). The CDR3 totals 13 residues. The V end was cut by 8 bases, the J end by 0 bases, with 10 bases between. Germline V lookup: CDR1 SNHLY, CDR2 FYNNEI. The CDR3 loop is CASDDSMNTEAFF. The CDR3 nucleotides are TGTGCCAGCGACGACAGTATGAACACTGAAGCTTTCTTT.

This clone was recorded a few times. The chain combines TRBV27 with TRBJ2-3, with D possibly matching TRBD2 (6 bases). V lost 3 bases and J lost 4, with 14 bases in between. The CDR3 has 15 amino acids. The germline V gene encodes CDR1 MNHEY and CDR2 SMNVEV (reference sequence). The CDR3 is CASSFQPWGADTQYF. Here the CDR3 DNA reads TGTGCCAGCAGTTTCCAGCCGTGGGGGGCAGATACGCAGTATTTT.

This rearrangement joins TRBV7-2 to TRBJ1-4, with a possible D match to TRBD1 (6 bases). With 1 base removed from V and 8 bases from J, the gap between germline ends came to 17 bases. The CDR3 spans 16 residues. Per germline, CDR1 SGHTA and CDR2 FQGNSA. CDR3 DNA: TGTGCCAGCAGCTTAGTTCGGGCAGGGCAGGGGGAAAAACTGTTTTTT. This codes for CASSLVRAGQGEKLFF.

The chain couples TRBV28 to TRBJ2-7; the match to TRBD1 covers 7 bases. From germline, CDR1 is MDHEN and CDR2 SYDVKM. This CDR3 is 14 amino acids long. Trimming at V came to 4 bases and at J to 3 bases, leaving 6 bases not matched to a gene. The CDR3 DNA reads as TGTGCCAGCAGTTCGCCGGGACAGATCTACGAGCAGTACTTC. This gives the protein CASSSPGQIYEQYF.

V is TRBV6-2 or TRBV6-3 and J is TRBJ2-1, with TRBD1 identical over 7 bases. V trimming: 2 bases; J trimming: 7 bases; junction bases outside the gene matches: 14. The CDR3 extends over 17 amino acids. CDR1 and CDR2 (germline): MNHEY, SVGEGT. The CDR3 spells CASSYPSTGAWSNEQFF. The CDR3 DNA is TGTGCCAGCAGTTACCCGAGTACAGGGGCCTGGAGTAATGAGCAGTTCTTC.